Included here is one T cell receptor beta chain sequence, with context. This specimen comes from a study of CD8 T cells in Susac syndrome. An input of roughly 0.5 to 1 ug of RNA was subjected to reverse transcription using random hexamers. TCRdb re-derived calls from the immunoSEQ multiplex PCR reads in MiXCR, one entry per CDR3 protein. The repertoire has around 270,000 distinct CDR3 sequences, 85% of them found once; the top ten carry about 0.22%. The TEMRA cells underwent FACS enrichment, while the CD8+ and CD4+ T cells underwent negative isolation. The V gene's germline CDR1 is MNHNY and CDR2 SVGAGI (reference sequence). The CDR3 extends over 14 amino acids. With 0 bases removed from V and 6 bases from J, the gap between germline ends came to 9 bases.

Source material: CD8+ T cells from PBMCs. The chain couples TRBV6-6 to TRBJ1-5; D uncertain. This sequence was found in a human donor with multiple sclerosis. CDR3 sequence: CASSYSGPPQPQHF. Written as DNA, the CDR3 is TGTGCCAGCAGTTACTCCGGGCCACCTCAGCCCCAGCATTTT.